This T cell receptor (beta chain) appears in the sequencing data of a study of blood T cell repertoires in COVID-19. Study as a whole: Acute-phase and convalescent COVID-19 samples originated in the United States, Italy and Spain. Sources were T cells, B-cell-depleted T cells, or PBMCs; the material itself was cDNA or gDNA.

Authors' data handling: Estimation of nucleated cell counts was performed using reference gene primer amplification. Assay used: immunoSEQ multiplex PCR; TCRdb lists only in-frame clones, some missing. The DNA gave D and trimming, while V, J and clone size come from that table. The top ten hold over 1.2% of the sample, which has 55,000 to 75,000 clones, roughly 91% seen once. Germline CDR1 and CDR2: SGHRS and YFSETQ. The CDR3 spans 16 residues. Trimming cost V 0 bases and J 0 bases; bases outside gene matches: 4. V gene TRBV5-1 combines with J gene TRBJ1-1; 8 bases match TRBD1. The TCR was taken from a man in his fifties or sixties with acute or convalescent COVID-19. Material for sequencing was peripheral blood. This CDR3 is CASSLDGQGLNTEAFF. In DNA, the CDR3 is TGCGCCAGCAGCTTGGACGGACAGGGCTTGAACACTGAAGCTTTCTTT.